One and the same sample provided the 10 T cell receptor beta chains below, sequenced in a study of cytomegalovirus exposure and HLA in healthy donors. Repertoires were generated with immunoSEQ multiplex PCR, while TCRdb's copy carries only in-frame clones and drops some. The sample consists of fewer than 120,000 clones, roughly 90% of them appearing once. Material for sequencing was PBMCs. These receptor sequences come from a woman aged 18 to 35 in good health and CMV-seronegative.

V and J are TRBV9 and TRBJ2-2; possibly TRBD1 for D (6 bases). V was pared by 0 bases and J by 6 bases, with 15 bases between. The CDR3 consists of 16 residues. CDR1 and CDR2 (germline): SGDLS, YYNGEE. The CDR3 sequence: CASSVAGRGVPGELFF. The CDR3 bases are TGTGCCAGCAGCGTAGCGGGCAGGGGAGTGCCCGGGGAGCTGTTTTTT.

The V gene is TRBV28, the J gene TRBJ1-1; TRBD1 matches at 9 bases. The CDR3 extends over 16 amino acids. V gave up 6 bases and J gave up 4 bases; unmatched junction bases: 12. Germline V lookup: CDR1 MDHEN, CDR2 SYDVKM. The CDR3 sequence is CASSLSPGQGGTEAFF. In nucleotides, the CDR3 is TGTGCCAGCAGCCTATCCCCGGGACAGGGAGGCACTGAAGCTTTCTTT.

The rearrangement uses TRBV6-5 and TRBJ2-1; D is undetermined. The V gene lost 0 bases and the J gene lost 8 bases, with 14 bases spanning the gap. The CDR3 is 15 amino acids. Germline V lookup: CDR1 MNHEY, CDR2 SVGAGI. This CDR3 reads CASSYSNIGRDEQFF. The CDR3 coding sequence is TGTGCCAGCAGTTACTCTAACATTGGTCGGGATGAGCAGTTCTTC.

The V call is TRBV29-1, the J call TRBJ1-1; D ambiguous. V was trimmed by 2 bases and J by 0 bases, leaving 7 bases between them. The V gene's germline CDR1 is SQVTM and CDR2 ANQGSEA. This CDR3 comprises 13 residues. The CDR3 coding sequence is TGCAGCGTTGAATTCGGTATGAACACTGAAGCTTTCTTT. It is translated as CSVEFGMNTEAFF. The variable domain in full, with the rest retrieved from reference TRBV29-1 and TRBJ1-1, is SAVISQKPSRDICQRGTSLTIQCQVDSQVTMMFWYRQQPGQSLTLIATANQGSEATYESGFVIDKFPISRPNLTFSTLTVSNMSPEDSSIYLCSVEFGMNTEAFFGQGTRLTVV.

V and J are TRBV10-1 and TRBJ2-5; D may be TRBD1 (5 bases). The V and J ends lost 6 bases and 4 bases respectively, with 9 bases between them. Looked up from germline, CDR1 is WNHNN and CDR2 is SYGVQD (reference sequence). The length of the CDR3 is 12 residues. CDR3 DNA sequence: TGCGCCAGCAGCCAGGGTAGAGAGACCCAGTACTTC. It codes for CASSQGRETQYF.

The chain employs TRBV6-5 and TRBJ1-6; unclear D gene. The germline V gene encodes CDR1 MNHEY and CDR2 SVGAGI. The length of the CDR3 is 14 residues. Trimming took off 5 bases at V and 10 bases at J, with 15 bases between the two ends. CDR3 coding DNA: TGTGCCAGCAGTACCGATCCGGGAGGATCACCCCTCCACTTT. This encodes CASSTDPGGSPLHF.

The CDR3 loop reads CASRRTAGYEQYF. The DNA for the CDR3 is TGTGCCAGCAGGAGGACGGCAGGGTACGAGCAGTACTTC. The chain couples TRBV2 to TRBJ2-7, with D possibly being TRBD1 (5 bases). Deletions cut 6 bases from V and 4 bases from J, with 13 bases between. From germline, CDR1 is SNHLY and CDR2 FYNNEI. This CDR3 is built from 13 residues.

This clone was seen a single time. V and J are TRBV7-9 and TRBJ2-7, with D maybe TRBD1 (5 bases). Germline loops: CDR1 SEHNR, CDR2 FQNEAQ (reference sequence). The ends were cut back, 5 bases at V and 4 bases at J, with 12 bases in the middle. The CDR3 has 13 residues. The CDR3 region has the DNA TGTGCCAGCAGCGTCACAGGAGTTTACGAGCAGTACTTC. Translation: CASSVTGVYEQYF.

The chain uses TRBV4-3 and TRBJ1-2; 8 bases are a match to TRBD1. The junction had 10 bases not matched to a gene; V was cut back by 0 bases and J by 4 bases. Germline V gene sequence: CDR1 LGHNA, CDR2 YSLEER. CDR3 length: 17 residues. CDR3: CASSQDLQGAWSYGYTF. DNA of the CDR3: TGCGCCAGCAGCCAAGATTTGCAGGGGGCCTGGAGCTATGGCTACACCTTC.

This rearrangement joins TRBV18 to TRBJ1-1; 9 nucleotides match TRBD1. The CDR3 is made up of 18 amino acids. Germline V CDR1 and CDR2: KGHSH, LQKENI. J lost 3 bases, V lost 2 bases, and 13 bases had no gene match. CDR3 in amino acids: CASSPYPQGASRDTEAFF. For the CDR3, the DNA is TGTGCCAGCTCACCATATCCACAGGGGGCGTCTCGAGACACTGAAGCTTTCTTT.